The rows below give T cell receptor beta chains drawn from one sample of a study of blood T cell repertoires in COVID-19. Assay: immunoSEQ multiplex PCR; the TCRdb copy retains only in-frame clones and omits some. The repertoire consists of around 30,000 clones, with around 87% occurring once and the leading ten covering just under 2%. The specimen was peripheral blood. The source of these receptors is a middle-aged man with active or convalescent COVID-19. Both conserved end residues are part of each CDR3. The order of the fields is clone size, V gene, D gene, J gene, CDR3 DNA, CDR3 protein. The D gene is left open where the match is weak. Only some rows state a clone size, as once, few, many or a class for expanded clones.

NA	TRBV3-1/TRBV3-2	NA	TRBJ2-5	TGTGCCAGCAGCCAAGTACTTTATAGGCGGGAGACCCAGTACTTC	CASSQVLYRRETQYF
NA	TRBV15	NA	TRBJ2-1	TGTGCCACCACAAATGACAATGAGCAGTTCTTC	CATTNDNEQFF
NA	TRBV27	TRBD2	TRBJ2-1	TGTGCCAGTACGGGCCCACTAGCGGGAGGGTACAATGAGCAGTTCTTC	CASTGPLAGGYNEQFF
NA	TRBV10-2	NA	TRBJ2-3	TGCGCCAGCAGTGCGAACTACATCACAGATACGCAGTATTTT	CASSANYITDTQYF
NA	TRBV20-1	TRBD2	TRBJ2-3	TGCAGTGCTAGTGGTGGGCGGGGGAGCACAGATACGCAGTATTTT	CSASGGRGSTDTQYF
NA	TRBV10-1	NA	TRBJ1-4	TGCGCCAGCACATCCCGCGGAGCGTATGAAAAACTGTTTTTT	CASTSRGAYEKLFF
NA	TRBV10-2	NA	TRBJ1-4	TGCGCCAGCAGTGGGCCTCCGACAGTAGGAGGGGCTCGGACTAATGAAAAACTGTTTTTT	CASSGPPTVGGARTNEKLFF
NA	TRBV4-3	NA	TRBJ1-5	TGCGCCAGCAGCCAAGGTGGCCTTAGCAATCAGCCCCAGCATTTT	CASSQGGLSNQPQHF
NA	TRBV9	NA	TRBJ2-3	TGTGCCAGCAGCAACATAGGGGTGGCAGATACGCAGTATTTT	CASSNIGVADTQYF
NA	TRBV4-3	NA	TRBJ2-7	TGCGCCAGCAGCCAAGATAAGTCGGGTTACGAGCAGTACTTC	CASSQDKSGYEQYF
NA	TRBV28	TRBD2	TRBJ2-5	TGTGCCAGCAGTTCTAGCGGGAGGTTCGAGACCCAGTACTTC	CASSSSGRFETQYF
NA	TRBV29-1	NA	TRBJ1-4	TGCAGTGTCACCCAATGGGGGCGCGATGAAAAACTGTTTTTT	CSVTQWGRDEKLFF
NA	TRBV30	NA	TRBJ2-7	TGTGCCTGGAGTGGGGGGCGGACAGCCTGGAACGAGCAGTACTTC	CAWSGGRTAWNEQYF
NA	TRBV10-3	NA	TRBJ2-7	TGTGCCATCAGCCCGAGGGAGGCGGGAACCTACGAGCAGTACTTC	CAISPREAGTYEQYF
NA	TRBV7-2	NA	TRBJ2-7	TGTGCCAGCAGCACCGAGGGTCTGCGAGAGTACGAGCAGTACTTC	CASSTEGLREYEQYF
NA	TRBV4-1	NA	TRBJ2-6	TGCGCCAGCAGCCAAGACGACTCTTTCTCTGGGGCCAACGTCCTGACTTTC	CASSQDDSFSGANVLTF
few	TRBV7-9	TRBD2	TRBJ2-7	TGTGCCAGCAGCGACGGGACTAGCTACGAGCAGTACTTC	CASSDGTSYEQYF
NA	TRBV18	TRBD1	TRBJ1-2	TGTGCCAGCTCTCGGGACAGGGGCCACTATGGCTACACCTTC	CASSRDRGHYGYTF
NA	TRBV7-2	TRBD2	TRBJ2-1	TGTGCCAGCAGCAAGCCCGGGACTACCCACCCTCTGGAGCAGTTCTTC	CASSKPGTTHPLEQFF
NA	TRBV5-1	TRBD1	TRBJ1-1	TGCGCCAGCAGCTACGGACAGGGGAGAACTGAAGCTTTCTTT	CASSYGQGRTEAFF
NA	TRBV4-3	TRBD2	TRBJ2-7	TGCGCCAGCAGCCAATTGCCCGGGACTAGCGGGAGGGCCTTTAATGAGCAGTACTTC	CASSQLPGTSGRAFNEQYF
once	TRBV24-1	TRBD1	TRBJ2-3	TGTGCCACCAGTACCCGGACAGGGTACACAGATACGCAGTATTTT	CATSTRTGYTDTQYF
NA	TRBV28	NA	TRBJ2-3	TGTGCCAGCAGTCCTCAAGGGGGAGGGCGGGCAGATACGCAGTATTTT	CASSPQGGGRADTQYF
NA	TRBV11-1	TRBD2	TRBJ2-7	TGTGCCAGCAGCCTCCCGGGACTACCCACGCTCTTC	CASSLPGLPTLF
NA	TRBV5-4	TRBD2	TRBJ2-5	TGTGCCAGCAGCCCCCGACTGACTAGCGAAGAGACCCAGTACTTC	CASSPRLTSEETQYF
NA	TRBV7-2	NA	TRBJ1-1	TGTGCCAGCAGCCACGGACAGTACACTGAAGCTTTCTTT	CASSHGQYTEAFF
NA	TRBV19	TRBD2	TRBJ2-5	TGTGCCAGTAGTATTCGGGGGGTCGGAGAGACCCAGTACTTC	CASSIRGVGETQYF
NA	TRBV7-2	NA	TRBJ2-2	TGTGCCAGCCAGCGGCCATCGAACACCGGGGAGCTGTTTTTT	CASQRPSNTGELFF